This T cell receptor (beta chain) comes out of a study of blood T cell repertoires in COVID-19 (dated by TCRdb to between 2020 and 2021). Describing the broader study: Samples from collaborators originated in the United States, Italy and Spain and spanned both the acute and convalescent phases of COVID-19. The material from the prospective study consisted of cDNA or gDNA derived from T cells, B-cell-depleted T cells, or PBMCs. The dataset comprised deeply sampled blood TCRbeta repertoires from subjects exposed to, actively infected with, or recovered from COVID-19. The repertoires were made available in a free public database intended to serve as a resource for research on the immune response to SARS-CoV-2. Samples came from the ongoing ImmuneRACE study (first 160 participants) plus 1,254 subjects from 6 global collaborators. Nearly every sample came with metadata listing a de-identified subject ID, COVID-19 status, age in years and sex. HLA class I and class II types, where available, came from metadata supplied by the sample provider rather than from assay-based typing. Summary of the overall study and its limitations: The quantity of clinical and demographic metadata differed by source and by participant and was supplied without curation.

TCRbeta CDR3 regions were amplified from genomic DNA using the immunoSEQ Assay, a bias-controlled multiplex PCR. For the original study's pipeline: The number of nucleated cells in each sample was estimated by amplification of reference gene primers within the assay. To quantify the absolute abundance of each unique TCRbeta CDR3 rearrangement, sequence reads were collapsed and filtered. For each sample, productive Simpson clonality was calculated as the square root of Simpson's diversity index over productive rearrangements. TCRdb took over this immuneACCESS table, retaining in-frame rearrangements with V and J assigned. Such tables are incomplete; in checked studies, under half of the missing clones stem from an unresolved V gene, and the remainder is unexplained. Clone size and V and J calls were adopted from that table, with D and trimming inferred from the DNA. The sample data list 220,000 or so clones, and more than 75% of these were observed just once. The ten largest clones add up to around 1.9% of the sample.

CDR1 and CDR2 were assigned from the germline V gene as SGHTA and FQGTGA. The CDR3 has 14 amino acids, counting the end cysteine and phenylalanine. The only DNA kept is the CDR3, 42 bases in frame from the first base. Cut back by 4 bases and 0 bases, the V and J ends lie 6 bases apart. Participants in the prospective study were enrolled through a virtual design, were aged about 18 to 100 years, and lived in fewer than 30 United States geographic areas. To assign participants to cohorts, the prospective study relied on clinical history that participants themselves reported in a screening survey and a study questionnaire. Recovered participants in ImmuneRACE Cohort 3 were defined as having two consecutive negative NP/OP PCR tests, clearance from a healthcare professional, or resolution of symptoms. Each participant in the prospective study had whole blood, serum and a nasopharyngeal or oropharyngeal swab collected by mobile phlebotomists. Additional blood draws and questionnaires over an approximately 2-month period could optionally be provided by prospective study participants. Prospective study blood samples were shipped either frozen or at room temperature before DNA extraction.

This clone came up once. This receptor's antigen is unknown. Per-nucleotide qualities are absent, and no much larger clonotype sits a single base away. The sequenced material came from PBMCs or T cells enriched from blood (not recorded which). The rearrangement joined TRBV7-3 to TRBJ2-2; TRBD2 is a weak D gene call, 5 bases matching. This TCR came from a woman between 50 and 59 years old who had recovered from COVID-19. The bases read TGTGCCAGCAGCTCCGGGACGAACACCGGGGAGCTGTTTTTT. Translated, it reads CASSSGTNTGELFF. When the CDR3 is completed using the reference TRBV7-3 and TRBJ2-2 genes on either side, the full variable domain is GAGVSQTPSNKVTEKGKYVELRCDPISGHTALYWYRQSLGQGPEFLIYFQGTGAADDSGLPNDRFFAVRPEGSVSTLKIQRTERGDSAVYLCASSSGTNTGELFFGEGSRLTVL.